Following are 7 T cell receptor beta chains from one sample sequenced in a study of blood T cell repertoires in COVID-19. The protocol was immunoSEQ multiplex PCR, while the TCRdb copy is restricted to in-frame clones and leaves out a portion. In the table there are roughly 180,000 clones, over 75% of which are singletons. Sequenced sample: peripheral blood. Source of these receptors: a man older than 75 with COVID-19, enrolled during active disease.

The chain is built from TRBV10-3 and TRBJ2-2, with 10 bases lining up with TRBD1. The V segment lost 10 bases and the J segment 5 bases; nucleotides outside the gene matches: 7. Germline CDR1 and CDR2: ENHRY and SYGVKD. This CDR3 contains 14 residues. CDR3 DNA sequence: TGTGCCACGTTAGGACAGGGGGAAACCGGGGAGCTGTTTTTT. It codes for CATLGQGETGELFF.

As DNA, the CDR3 is TGTGCCAGCAGCCCCCGGACTAGCGGGGAAGAGACCCAGTACTTC. It translates to CASSPRTSGEETQYF. The chain is built from TRBV5-4 and TRBJ2-5, with 12 bases lining up with TRBD2. V gave up 4 bases and J gave up 3 bases; unmatched junction bases: 4. The germline V gene encodes CDR1 SGHNT and CDR2 YYREEE (reference sequence). The CDR3 length is 15 residues.

The V call is TRBV27, the J call TRBJ2-7, with TRBD2 matching over 12 bases. The length of the CDR3 is 16 residues. Trimming cost V 6 bases and J 0 bases; bases outside gene matches: 6. Germline CDR1 reads MNHEY; CDR2 reads SMNVEV (reference sequence). The CDR3 here is CASRALAGGASYEQYF. In DNA form, the CDR3 reads TGTGCCAGCAGGGCTCTAGCGGGGGGGGCCTCCTACGAGCAGTACTTC.

The chain joins TRBV4-1 to TRBJ2-7, with D perhaps TRBD1 (5 bases). The V end was cut by 5 bases, the J end by 0 bases, with 11 bases between. Per germline, CDR1 MGHRA and CDR2 YSYEKL. The CDR3 runs to 14 residues. The CDR3 DNA reads as TGCGCCAGCAGCGAGACAGAGCTCTCCTACGAGCAGTACTTC. This sequence encodes CASSETELSYEQYF.

The chain carries TRBV6-5 and TRBJ1-5; 7 bases fit TRBD1. The CDR3 runs 15 residues. The germline V gene encodes CDR1 MNHEY and CDR2 SVGAGI. The J segment lost 4 bases and the V segment lost 6 bases, leaving 9 bases of the junction unmatched. Written as DNA, the CDR3 is TGTGCCAGCAGGTGGACAGGCAACTCAAATCAGCCCCAGCATTTT. This gives the protein CASRWTGNSNQPQHF.

V and J are TRBV20-1 and TRBJ2-5, with 9 bases aligning to TRBD2. Germline CDR1 and CDR2: DFQATT and SNEGSKA (reference sequence). The CDR3 runs 15 residues. V trimming: 3 bases; J trimming: 0 bases; junction bases outside the gene matches: 5. The CDR3, as DNA: TGCAGTGCTAGTCCAAGCGGGGGGAACCAAGAGACCCAGTACTTC. Translating gives CSASPSGGNQETQYF.

Points on this clone: In the same sample, other DNA sequences code for this CDR3. The V call is TRBV3-1 (or the pseudogene TRBV3-2), the J call TRBJ2-6; a possible D gene is TRBD1 (6 bases). The CDR3 contains 15 residues. Looked up from germline, CDR1 is LGHDT and CDR2 is YNNKEL (reference sequence). The V end was cut by 5 bases, the J end by 2 bases, with 10 bases between. CDR3 in amino acids: CASSLQGAGANVLTF. In nucleotides, the CDR3 is TGTGCCAGCAGCTTACAGGGAGCTGGGGCCAACGTCCTGACTTTC.